Presented here are 4 T cell receptor beta chains from one specimen sequenced in a study of regulatory T cells in long-lasting Graves disease. Regarding time point: newly diagnosed GD, antithyroid drugs for less than 3 months. PBMCs were the source of the RNA used for TCR sequencing. With iRepertoire HTBI primers and Arm-PCR of CDR3 regions, TCR beta libraries were built. From the multiplex PCR reads, TCRdb called clonotypes with MiXCR, one entry per CDR3 protein. The profile shows around 330,000 distinct CDR3 sequences, 15% to 20% of them singletons. Source: peripheral blood mononuclear cells (PBMCs), taken at new diagnosis, from a patient treated with antithyroid drugs. Every receptor here comes from a female donor with Graves disease.

Comment on this clonotype: A far larger clone is off by one base, so a read error is likely. The genes are TRBV27 and TRBJ2-1; D not certain. CDR1 and CDR2 from the germline V gene are MNHEY and SMNVEV (reference sequence). Between the trimmed V and J ends, which lost 0 bases and 6 bases, there was a span of 9 bases. This CDR3 region has 14 residues. Written as DNA, the CDR3 is TGTGCCAGCAGTTTATCCGTGACGGTCAATGAGCAGTTCTTC. It yields the protein CASSLSVTVNEQFF.

This clonotype was detected ten times or more. The CDR3 here is CASSSLPLGLESPLHF. In DNA form, the CDR3 reads TGTGCCAGCAGTTCCCTCCCGTTGGGATTAGAATCACCCCTCCACTTT. The chain carries TRBV28 and TRBJ1-6; no reliable D call. Trimming left V 4 bases short and J 10 bases short, with 20 bases between. This CDR3 comprises 16 residues. In germline, CDR1 is MDHEN, CDR2 SYDVKM.

This clonotype has at least ten counts. This rearrangement joins TRBV24-1 to TRBJ1-2, with 7 bases fitting TRBD1. CDR1 is KGHDR and CDR2 is SFDVKD in the germline V gene. The CDR3 is 14 amino acids. J gave up 4 bases and V 3 bases, and 4 bases lay outside the gene matches. DNA of the CDR3: TGTGCCACCAGTGATGCGACAGGGACCTATGGCTACACCTTC. Translated: CATSDATGTYGYTF.

Ten or more counts support this clonotype. V and J are TRBV6-1 and TRBJ2-7; D is perhaps TRBD2 (5 bases). Looked up from germline, CDR1 is MNHNS and CDR2 is SASEGT. The CDR3 is 14 residues long. V shed 2 bases and J shed 0 bases, with 8 bases lying between them. CDR3 bases: TGTGCCAGCAGTGAAAGGACTCTCTCCTACGAGCAGTACTTC. Its protein is CASSERTLSYEQYF.